This T cell receptor beta chain comes out of a study of cytomegalovirus exposure and HLA in healthy donors. Study-level findings and limits: The study recorded about 150 TCR beta chains that were cytomegalovirus-associated.

Germline values: CDR1 SGHTA, CDR2 FQGNSA. The CDR3 extends over 17 amino acids. V shed 5 bases and J shed 6 bases, with 20 bases lying between them. As concerns this clone: Its antigen is not identified.

TCRdb's copy holds only in-frame clones and misses some; the assay was immunoSEQ multiplex PCR. The repertoire holds around 240,000 clones, with around 89% as singletons. What was sequenced was PBMCs. The receptor was derived from a woman aged 18 to 35 in good health and CMV-seronegative. The rearrangement uses TRBV7-2 and TRBJ1-6, with D uncertain. The CDR3 region has the DNA TGTGCCAGCAGCATTGGGATAGGGAGAATGGGTAATTCACCCCTCCACTTT. It specifies CASSIGIGRMGNSPLHF.